Shown below are 9 T cell receptor beta chains from a single sample sequenced in a study of blood T cell repertoires in COVID-19. TCRdb's table, derived via immunoSEQ multiplex PCR, lists solely in-frame clones and lacks some. This table holds around 180,000 clones, around 89% found once. The sequencing input was peripheral blood. The receptor source for this set is a man aged 60 to 69 with acute or convalescent COVID-19.

This rearrangement joins TRBV6-2 or TRBV6-3 to TRBJ2-5, with 12 nucleotides matching TRBD2. V trimming: 4 bases; J trimming: 5 bases; junction bases outside the gene matches: 11. The CDR3 sequence is 17 residues long. Germline lookup yields CDR1 MNHEY and CDR2 SVGEGT. The chain's CDR3 is CASSSELTSGGEETQYF. Here the CDR3 DNA reads TGTGCCAGCAGTTCCGAACTGACTAGCGGGGGCGAGGAGACCCAGTACTTC.

V is TRBV29-1 and J is TRBJ1-6; 9 bases are shared with TRBD1. This CDR3 contains 13 residues. With 6 bases clipped from V and 10 bases from J, the junction kept 7 bases outside the gene matches. From germline, CDR1 is SQVTM and CDR2 ANQGSEA. CDR3 amino acids: CSVRTGVDSPLHF. CDR3 nucleotide sequence: TGCAGCGTGCGGACAGGGGTTGACTCACCCCTCCACTTT.

The chain recombines TRBV5-4 with TRBJ2-7; 9 nucleotides match TRBD2. CDR3 length: 15 residues. The J segment lost 0 bases and the V segment lost 2 bases, leaving 3 bases of the junction unmatched. CDR1 SGHNT and CDR2 YYREEE come from the germline V gene (reference sequence). CDR3 bases: TGTGCCAGCAGCTTACCTAGCGGGACCTCCTACGAGCAGTACTTC. Encoded protein: CASSLPSGTSYEQYF.

The chain couples TRBV29-1 to TRBJ1-4, with 8 bases matching TRBD1. Trimming removed 4 bases from V and 7 bases from J; junction bases left unmatched: 8. Germline CDR1 SQVTM, CDR2 ANQGSEA. This CDR3 is built from 14 residues. In nucleotides, the CDR3 is TGCAGCGTTGCTCAGGGGGCGGGCGGTGAAAAACTGTTTTTT. Translating it yields CSVAQGAGGEKLFF.

J is TRBJ2-7 and V is TRBV3-1 (or the pseudogene TRBV3-2); perhaps TRBD1 as D (6 bases). V was trimmed by 1 base and J by 3 bases, leaving 13 bases between them. CDR3 size: 15 residues. Per germline, CDR1 LGHDT and CDR2 YNNKEL (reference sequence). CDR3 in DNA: TGTGCCAGCAGCCAAGGAGTGACAGGCCGCTACGAGCAGTACGTC. This encodes CASSQGVTGRYEQYV.

This sequence joins TRBV29-1 and TRBJ1-5; the D gene is possibly TRBD1 (5 bases). Germline V gene data show CDR1 as SQVTM and CDR2 as ANQGSEA. V was shortened by 0 bases and J by 4 bases, with 10 bases between the two germline ends. CDR3 length: 14 residues. The CDR3 sequence: CSVEDRARNQPQHF. For the CDR3, the DNA is TGCAGCGTTGAAGACAGGGCGCGGAATCAGCCCCAGCATTTT.

The chain carries TRBV6-1 and TRBJ2-2; no clear D gene. Germline CDR1 MNHNS, CDR2 SASEGT. CDR3 length equals 14 residues. With 7 bases removed from V and 4 bases from J, the gap between germline ends came to 13 bases. The CDR3, as DNA: TGTGCCAGCAATCAACGAGGTAGCACCGGGGAGCTGTTTTTT. This encodes CASNQRGSTGELFF.

V and J are TRBV29-1 and TRBJ2-5, with TRBD2 as a possible D gene (5 bases). V was shortened by 5 bases and J by 2 bases, with 24 bases between the two germline ends. Germline V gene sequence: CDR1 SQVTM, CDR2 ANQGSEA. CDR3 length equals 17 residues. Here the CDR3 DNA reads TGCAGCGTTTCTGGTCTGGCTCAACTAGGTCCTCAAGAGACCCAGTACTTC. It yields the protein CSVSGLAQLGPQETQYF.

Points on this clone: At one end the junction does not follow the germline gene, possibly because of a read error. This chain joins TRBV4-1 and TRBJ1-2; TRBD1 matches 7 bases. CDR1 is MGHRA, CDR2 YSYEKL, per germline. This CDR3 comprises 12 residues. The CDR3 bases are TGCGCCAGCAGCCAAGACTATCCAGGGGGTGGGTTC. This sequence encodes CASSQDYPGGGF.